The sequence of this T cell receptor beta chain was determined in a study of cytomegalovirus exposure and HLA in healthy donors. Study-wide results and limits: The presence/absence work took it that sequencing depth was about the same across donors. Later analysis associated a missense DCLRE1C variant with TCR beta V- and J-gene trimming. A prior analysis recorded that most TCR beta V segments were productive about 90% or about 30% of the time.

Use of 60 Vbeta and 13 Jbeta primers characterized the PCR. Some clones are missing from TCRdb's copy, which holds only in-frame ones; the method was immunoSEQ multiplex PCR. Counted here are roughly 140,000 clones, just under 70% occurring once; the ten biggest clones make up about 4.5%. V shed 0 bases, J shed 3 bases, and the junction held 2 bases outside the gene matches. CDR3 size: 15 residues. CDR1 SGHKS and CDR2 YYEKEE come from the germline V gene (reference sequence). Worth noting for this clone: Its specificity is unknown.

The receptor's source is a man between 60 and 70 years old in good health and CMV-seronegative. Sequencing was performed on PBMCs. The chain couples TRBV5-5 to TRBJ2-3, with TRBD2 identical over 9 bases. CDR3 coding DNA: TGTGCCAGCAGCTTGGGCCTAGCGGGGACAGATACGCAGTATTTT. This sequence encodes CASSLGLAGTDTQYF.